The rows below give T cell receptor beta chains drawn from one sample of a study of immune heterogeneity within non-small cell lung tumors. A single record per CDR3 protein comes from TCRdb applying MiXCR to the multiplex PCR reads. Among about 20,000 distinct CDR3 sequences listed, 27% were seen once. The sample was lung tumor tissue. These receptors all come from a man aged 35-49 years with non-small cell lung cancer. Both conserved end residues are part of each CDR3. A D gene is named only where the DNA matches it firmly. Clone size is given for some rows only: seen once, a few or many times, or a class if the clone is expanded.

TRBJ1-2	.	TRBV11-2	medium-sized	CASSRAQLNYGYTF	TGTGCCAGCAGCCGAGCCCAGCTTAACTATGGCTACACCTTC
TRBJ1-3	.	TRBV24-1	.	CATSDGANSGNTIYF	TGTGCCACCAGTGACGGGGCTAACTCTGGAAACACCATATATTTT
TRBJ2-2	.	TRBV20-1	few	CSARGGTANTGELFF	TGCAGTGCTCGTGGGGGGACCGCGAACACCGGGGAGCTGTTTTTT
TRBJ2-3	.	TRBV11-2	few	CASSLLWTSTDTQYF	TGTGCCAGCAGCTTATTGTGGACAAGCACAGATACGCAGTATTTT
TRBJ1-4	.	TRBV27	many	CASLDRFTNEKLFF	TGTGCCAGTTTGGACCGGTTTACTAATGAAAAACTGTTTTTT
TRBJ2-7	TRBD1	TRBV6-2/TRBV6-3	.	CASSYPGTGRPYEQYF	TGTGCCAGCAGTTACCCGGGGACAGGCCGACCCTACGAGCAGTACTTC
TRBJ2-3	.	TRBV20-1	once	CSASWGVNTDTQYF	TGCAGTGCTAGTTGGGGGGTTAACACAGATACGCAGTATTTT
TRBJ2-1	TRBD1	TRBV13	.	CASSKQGGPYNDQFF	TGTGCCAGCAGCAAACAGGGGGGTCCGTACAATGACCAGTTCTTC
TRBJ2-7	TRBD2	TRBV6-1	medium-sized	CASSGKATGGGEQYF	TGTGCCAGCAGTGGAAAAGCCACCGGGGGGGGCGAGCAGTACTTC
TRBJ2-4	TRBD2	TRBV11-1	few	CASSQNPSGLAKNIQYF	TGTGCCAGCAGCCAGAACCCTAGCGGACTAGCCAAAAACATTCAGTACTTC
TRBJ2-1	.	TRBV5-4	few	CASSILGEKGEQFF	TGTGCCAGCAGTATTCTGGGGGAGAAGGGTGAGCAGTTCTTC
TRBJ2-1	.	TRBV9	.	CASSVVFRGEQFF	TGTGCCAGCAGCGTAGTCTTTCGGGGTGAGCAGTTCTTC
TRBJ1-4	.	TRBV19	many	CASSGAAGSTNEKLFF	TGTGCCAGTAGTGGGGCGGCAGGTTCAACTAATGAAAAACTGTTTTTT
TRBJ2-3	.	TRBV19	many	CASSKQGPDTQYF	TGTGCCAGTAGTAAACAGGGCCCAGATACGCAGTATTTT
TRBJ1-6	.	TRBV6-5	.	CASSYQTVTYNTHLHF	TGTGCCAGCAGTTACCAGACCGTAACCTATAATACACACCTCCACTTT
TRBJ1-2	.	TRBV12-3/TRBV12-4	.	CASSHAPQWGAGYGYTF	TGTGCCAGCAGCCACGCCCCTCAGTGGGGCGCCGGGTATGGCTACACCTTC
TRBJ1-4	.	TRBV7-8	medium-sized	CASSWTATNEKLFF	TGTGCCAGCAGCTGGACTGCAACTAATGAAAAACTGTTTTTT